This TCR beta chain was recovered during a study of CD4 T cells in relation to SARS-CoV-2 and coronaviruses. As for the study in general: After roughly 11 days of antigen culture, PBMC TCR beta CDR3s were sequenced. Patient ages ranged from 21 to 72, median 38.

The table came from immunoSEQ multiplex PCR; TCRdb's copy has only in-frame clones and leaves some out. The table has approximately 40,000 clones, 75% to 85% seen once; the top ten hold approximately 2.8%. Note on this clone: Its antigen is as yet unknown.

V was pared by 5 bases and J by 4 bases, with 21 bases between. CDR1 is ENHRY, CDR2 SYGVKD, per germline. The CDR3 runs to 16 residues. The sequence derives from an adult with COVID-19. The specimen was memory CD4+ T cells from PBMCs, cultured in vitro. The chain couples TRBV10-3 to TRBJ2-7; D ambiguous. CDR3 DNA: TGTGCCATCAGTCTAATGGACCGGACCTCGATGTACGAGCAGTACTTC. This sequence encodes CAISLMDRTSMYEQYF.